This T cell receptor beta chain was sequenced in a study of neurological immune-mediated disorders. Whole-study findings and limits: The multiple sclerosis repertoire cluster was associated with no clinical or MRI feature.

5'RACE employing 10-nucleotide random UMIs yielded the cDNA. Over 200 million TCR-beta sequences, together covering 15-18 subjects, were produced by every individual sequencing run that was carried out. TCRdb ran MiXCR on the 5' RACE reads and lists one entry per CDR3 protein. The sample has roughly 60,000 distinct CDR3 sequences; about 4% are singletons. This clonotype showed up just a few times. Its antigen is not identified. Sequencing input: PBMCs. This TCR was sampled from a woman aged 50 to 60 with multiple sclerosis.

CDR3 nucleotides: TGTGCCAGCAGTCCCCAACAGGGGCCCTACACTGAAGCTTTCTTT. Protein sequence: CASSPQQGPYTEAFF. The chain joins TRBV12-3 or TRBV12-4 to TRBJ1-1; TRBD1 aligns across 7 bases. The J segment lost 3 bases and the V segment lost 5 bases, leaving 9 bases of the junction unmatched. The CDR3 contains 15 residues.